Detailed here is one T cell receptor (beta chain). This entry comes from a study of blood T cell repertoires in COVID-19. At the level of the study: The analysed material was cDNA or gDNA that came from T cells, B-cell-depleted T cells, or PBMCs.

CDR1 is PRHDT, CDR2 FYEKMQ, per germline (reference sequence). This CDR3 is 15 amino acids long. V was clipped by 3 bases and J by 7 bases, with 13 bases between them. Method: immunoSEQ multiplex PCR; TCRdb's copy keeps in-frame clones and lacks some. The table has 120,000 to 150,000 clones, around 80% seen once. The sample was peripheral blood. The TCR sequence derives from a human donor in a cohort sampled during active COVID-19. This rearrangement joins TRBV13 to TRBJ1-6, with TRBD1 as a possible D gene (5 bases). The CDR3 bases are TGTGCCAGCAGCTTCGGCAGGGCGGAAAATTCACCCCTCCACTTT. Protein product: CASSFGRAENSPLHF.